This T cell receptor beta chain was obtained from a study of blood T cells in healthy people across ages. The CDR3 is made up of 16 amino acids. Losses at the gene ends were 0 bases for V and 3 bases for J; bases not matched to a gene: 10. CDR1 and CDR2 from the germline V gene are DFQATT and SNEGSKA (reference sequence). This clonotype has a handful of counts. Primed by a sample-barcoded 5' primer and a J-beta primer mix, a second PCR proceeded for about 6 to 12 cycles. TCRdb fed the 5' RACE reads into MiXCR, producing one record per CDR3 protein. The sample includes around 650,000 distinct CDR3 sequences, 40% to 45% of them seen just once.

The rearrangement links TRBV20-1 to TRBJ2-7; 8 bases map to TRBD1. The receptor was derived from an elderly man in good health. The sample taken for sequencing was blood. DNA of the CDR3: TGCAGTGCTAGAGACGGAGGACAGGGATGGTTCTACGAGCAGTACTTC. It yields the protein CSARDGGQGWFYEQYF.